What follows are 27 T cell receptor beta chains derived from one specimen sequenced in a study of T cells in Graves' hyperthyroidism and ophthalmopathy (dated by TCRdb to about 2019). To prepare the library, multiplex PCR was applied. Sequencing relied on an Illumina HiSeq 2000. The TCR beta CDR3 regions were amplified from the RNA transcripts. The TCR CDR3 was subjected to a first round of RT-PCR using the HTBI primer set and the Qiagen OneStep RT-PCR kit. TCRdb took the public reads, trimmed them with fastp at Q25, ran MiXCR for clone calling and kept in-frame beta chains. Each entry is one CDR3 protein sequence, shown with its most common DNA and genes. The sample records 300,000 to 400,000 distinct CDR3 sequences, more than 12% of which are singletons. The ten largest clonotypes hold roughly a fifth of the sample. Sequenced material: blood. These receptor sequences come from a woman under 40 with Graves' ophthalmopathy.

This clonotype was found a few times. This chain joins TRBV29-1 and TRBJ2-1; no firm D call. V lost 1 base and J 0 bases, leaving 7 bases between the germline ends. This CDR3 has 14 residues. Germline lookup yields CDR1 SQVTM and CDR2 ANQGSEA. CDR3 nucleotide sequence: TGCAGCGTTGAAGGGTCCTTCTCCTACAATGAGCAGTTCTTC. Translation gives CSVEGSFSYNEQFF.

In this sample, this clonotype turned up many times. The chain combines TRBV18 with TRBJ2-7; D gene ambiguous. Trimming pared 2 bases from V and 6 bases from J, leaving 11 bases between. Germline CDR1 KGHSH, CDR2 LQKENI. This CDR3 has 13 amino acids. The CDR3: CASSPNPRAEQYF. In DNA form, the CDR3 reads TGTGCCAGCTCACCAAATCCCCGCGCCGAGCAGTACTTC.

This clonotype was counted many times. In DNA form, the CDR3 reads TGCAGTGCCCCAGGGGCGTGGAGGTACGAGCAGTACTTC. Translated, it gives CSAPGAWRYEQYF. This rearrangement joins TRBV20-1 to TRBJ2-7; D may be TRBD1 (6 bases). V was shortened by 6 bases and J by 4 bases, with 16 bases between the two germline ends. Germline-derived CDR1 and CDR2 are DFQATT and SNEGSKA (reference sequence). The CDR3 loop spans 13 amino acids.

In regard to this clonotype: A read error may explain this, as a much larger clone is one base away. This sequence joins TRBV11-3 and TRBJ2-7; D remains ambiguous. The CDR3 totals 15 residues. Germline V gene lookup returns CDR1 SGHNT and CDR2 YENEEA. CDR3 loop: CASSQSGIGSYEPYF. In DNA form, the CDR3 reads TGTGCCAGCAGCCAGTCTGGGATAGGCTCCTACGAGCCGTACTTC.

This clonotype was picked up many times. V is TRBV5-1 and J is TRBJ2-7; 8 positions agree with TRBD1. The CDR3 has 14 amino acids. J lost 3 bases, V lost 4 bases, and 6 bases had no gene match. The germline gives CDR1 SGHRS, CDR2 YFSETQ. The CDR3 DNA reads TGCGCCAGCAGCCCCCGACAGGGGAACTACGAGCAGTACTTC. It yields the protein CASSPRQGNYEQYF.

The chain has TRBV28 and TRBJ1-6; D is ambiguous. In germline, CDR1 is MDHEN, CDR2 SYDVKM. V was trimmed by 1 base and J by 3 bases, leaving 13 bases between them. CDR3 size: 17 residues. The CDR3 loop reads CASSLFSRNLYNSPLHF. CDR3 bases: TGTGCCAGCAGTTTATTTAGCCGTAACCTCTATAATTCACCCCTCCACTTT.

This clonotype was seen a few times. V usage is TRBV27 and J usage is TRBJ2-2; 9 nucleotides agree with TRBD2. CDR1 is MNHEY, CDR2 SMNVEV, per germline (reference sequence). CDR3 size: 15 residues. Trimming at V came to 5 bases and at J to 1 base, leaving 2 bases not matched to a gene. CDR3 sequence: CASSNSGGNTGELFF. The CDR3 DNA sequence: TGTGCCAGCAGTAATAGCGGGGGGAACACCGGGGAGCTGTTTTTT.

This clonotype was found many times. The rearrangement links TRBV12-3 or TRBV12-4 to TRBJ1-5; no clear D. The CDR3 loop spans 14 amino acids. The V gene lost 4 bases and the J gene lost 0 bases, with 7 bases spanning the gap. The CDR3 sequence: CASSSPDSNQPQHF. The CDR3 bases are TGTGCCAGCAGTTCGCCCGATAGCAATCAGCCCCAGCATTTT.

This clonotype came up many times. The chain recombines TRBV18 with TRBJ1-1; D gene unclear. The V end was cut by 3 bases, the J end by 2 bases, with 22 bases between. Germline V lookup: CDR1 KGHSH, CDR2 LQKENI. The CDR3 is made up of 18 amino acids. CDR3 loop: CASSPTKGLRVQNTEAFF. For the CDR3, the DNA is TGTGCCAGCTCACCGACAAAGGGATTAAGGGTGCAAAACACTGAAGCTTTCTTT.

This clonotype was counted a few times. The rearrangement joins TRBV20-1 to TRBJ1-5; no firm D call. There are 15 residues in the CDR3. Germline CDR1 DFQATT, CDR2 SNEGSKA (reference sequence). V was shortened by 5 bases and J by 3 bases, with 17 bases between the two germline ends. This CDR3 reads CSAWEGFNLNQPQHF. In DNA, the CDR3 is TGCAGTGCTTGGGAGGGATTTAACCTCAATCAGCCCCAGCATTTT.

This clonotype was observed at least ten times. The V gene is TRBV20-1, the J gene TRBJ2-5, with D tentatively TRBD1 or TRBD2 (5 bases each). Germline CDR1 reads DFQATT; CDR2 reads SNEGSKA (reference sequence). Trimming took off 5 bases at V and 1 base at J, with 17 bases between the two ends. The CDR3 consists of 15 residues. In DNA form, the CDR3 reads TGCAGTGCTGCGGAAGGCTGGGGGAGCCAAGAGACCCAGTACTTC. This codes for CSAAEGWGSQETQYF.

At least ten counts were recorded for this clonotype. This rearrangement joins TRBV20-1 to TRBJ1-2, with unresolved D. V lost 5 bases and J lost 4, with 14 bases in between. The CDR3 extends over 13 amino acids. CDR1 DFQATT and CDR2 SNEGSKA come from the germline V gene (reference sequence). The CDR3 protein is CSASGELGYGYTF. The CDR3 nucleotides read TGCAGTGCTTCAGGCGAGTTGGGCTATGGCTACACCTTC.

The CDR3 sequence: CASSHGVSANTGELFF. CDR3 nucleotides: TGTGCCAGCAGTCATGGGGTTTCCGCGAACACCGGGGAGCTGTTTTTT. The chain joins TRBV14 to TRBJ2-2; D uncertain. There are 16 residues in the CDR3. Germline CDR1 is SGHDN and CDR2 is FVKESK. The V end was cut by 6 bases, the J end by 0 bases, with 14 bases between.

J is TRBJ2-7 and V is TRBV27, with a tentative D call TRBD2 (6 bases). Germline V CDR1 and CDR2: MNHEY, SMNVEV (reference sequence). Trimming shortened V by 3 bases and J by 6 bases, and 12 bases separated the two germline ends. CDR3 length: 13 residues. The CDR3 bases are TGTGCCAGCAGTTTTTTAGGGCGGGGCGAGCAGTACTTC. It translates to CASSFLGRGEQYF.

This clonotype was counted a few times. CDR3 sequence: CSVEEPRMGYSGEQYF. CDR3 sequence (DNA): TGCAGCGTTGAAGAGCCTAGGATGGGCTATTCAGGCGAGCAGTACTTC. The chain recombines TRBV29-1 with TRBJ2-7, with D unclear. Germline-derived CDR1 and CDR2 are SQVTM and ANQGSEA. V lost 0 bases to trimming and J lost 6 bases, with 21 bases between them. This CDR3 contains 16 residues.

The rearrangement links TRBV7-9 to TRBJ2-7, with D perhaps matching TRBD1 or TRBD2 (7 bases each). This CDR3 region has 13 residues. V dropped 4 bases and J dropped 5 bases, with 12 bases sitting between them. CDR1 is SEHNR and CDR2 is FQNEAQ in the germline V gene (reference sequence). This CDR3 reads CASSSQGRDEQYF. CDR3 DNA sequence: TGTGCCAGCAGCTCACAGGGGAGGGACGAGCAGTACTTC.

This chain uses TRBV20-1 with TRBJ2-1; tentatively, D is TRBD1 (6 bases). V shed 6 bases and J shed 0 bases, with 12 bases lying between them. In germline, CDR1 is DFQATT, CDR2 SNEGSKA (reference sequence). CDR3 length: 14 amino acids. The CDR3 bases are TGCAGTGCCGAGGGACAAAGCTCCTACAATGAGCAGTTCTTC. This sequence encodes CSAEGQSSYNEQFF.

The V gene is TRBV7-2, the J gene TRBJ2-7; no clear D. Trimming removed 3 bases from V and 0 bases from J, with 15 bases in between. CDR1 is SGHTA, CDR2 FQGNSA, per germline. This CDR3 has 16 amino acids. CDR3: CASSFSVFRISYEQYF. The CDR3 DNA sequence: TGTGCCAGCAGCTTTTCGGTATTCAGGATCTCCTACGAGCAGTACTTC.

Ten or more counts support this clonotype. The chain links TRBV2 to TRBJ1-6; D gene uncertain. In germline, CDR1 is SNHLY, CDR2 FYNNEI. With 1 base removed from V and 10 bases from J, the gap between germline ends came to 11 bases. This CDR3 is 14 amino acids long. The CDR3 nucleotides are TGTGCCAGCAGTGAAGGAGGGTCTGGGTCACCCCTCCACTTT. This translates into CASSEGGSGSPLHF.

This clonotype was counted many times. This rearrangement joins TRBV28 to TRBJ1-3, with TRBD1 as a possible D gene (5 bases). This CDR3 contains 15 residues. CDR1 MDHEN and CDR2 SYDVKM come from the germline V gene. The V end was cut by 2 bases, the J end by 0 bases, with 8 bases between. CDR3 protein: CASSLARDSGNTIYF. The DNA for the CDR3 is TGTGCCAGCAGTTTAGCCAGGGACTCTGGAAACACCATATATTTT.

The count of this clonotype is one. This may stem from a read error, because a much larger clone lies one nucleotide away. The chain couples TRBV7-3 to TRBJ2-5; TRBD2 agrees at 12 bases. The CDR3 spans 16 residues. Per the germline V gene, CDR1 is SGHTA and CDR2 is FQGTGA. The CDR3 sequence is CTSSPTSGGTLQTQYF. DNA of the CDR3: TGTACCAGCAGCCCAACTAGCGGGGGGACTCTACAGACCCAGTACTTC.

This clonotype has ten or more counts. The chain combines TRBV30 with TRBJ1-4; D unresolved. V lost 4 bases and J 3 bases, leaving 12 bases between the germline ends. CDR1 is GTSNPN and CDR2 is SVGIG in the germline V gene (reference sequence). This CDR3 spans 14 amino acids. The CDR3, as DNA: TGTGCCTGGAACCCGACATGGTCTAATGAAAAACTGTTTTTT. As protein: CAWNPTWSNEKLFF.

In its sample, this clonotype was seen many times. In DNA form, the CDR3 reads TGTGCCAGCAGTGGGACAGCCACCATGAACACTGAAGCTTTCTTT. It translates to CASSGTATMNTEAFF. The chain has TRBV2 and TRBJ1-1; tentative D call: TRBD1 (6 bases). V lost 4 bases and J lost 0, with 12 bases in between. CDR1 and CDR2 from the germline V gene are SNHLY and FYNNEI. This CDR3 has 15 amino acids.

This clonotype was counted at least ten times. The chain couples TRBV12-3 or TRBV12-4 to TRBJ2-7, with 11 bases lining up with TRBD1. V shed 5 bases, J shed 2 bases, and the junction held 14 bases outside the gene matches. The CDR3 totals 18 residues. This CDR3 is CASSSPAYPGQGAYEQYF. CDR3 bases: TGTGCCAGCAGTAGCCCCGCATACCCGGGACAGGGGGCCTACGAGCAGTACTTC.

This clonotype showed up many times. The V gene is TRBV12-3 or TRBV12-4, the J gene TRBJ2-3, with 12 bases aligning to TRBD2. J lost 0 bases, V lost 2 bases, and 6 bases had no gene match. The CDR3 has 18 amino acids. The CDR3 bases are TGTGCCAGCAGTTTAAGTCGGCTAGCGGGGGGGAGCACAGATACGCAGTATTTT. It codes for CASSLSRLAGGSTDTQYF.

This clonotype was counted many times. CDR3 loop: CASLGGGSNQPQHF. DNA for the CDR3: TGTGCCAGCTTGGGAGGGGGGAGCAATCAGCCCCAGCATTTT. This chain joins TRBV28 and TRBJ1-5; the D gene is possibly TRBD1 (6 bases). Germline V gene sequence: CDR1 MDHEN, CDR2 SYDVKM. The CDR3 has 14 amino acids. V lost 8 bases, J lost 1 base, and 12 bases lay in between.

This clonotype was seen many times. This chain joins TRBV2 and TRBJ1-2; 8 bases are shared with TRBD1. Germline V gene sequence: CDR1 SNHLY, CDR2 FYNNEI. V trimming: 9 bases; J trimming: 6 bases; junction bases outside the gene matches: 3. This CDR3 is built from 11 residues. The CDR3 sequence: CARRTGNGYTF. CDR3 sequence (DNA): TGTGCCAGAAGGACAGGGAATGGCTACACCTTC.